This T cell receptor (beta chain) was retrieved from a study of shared clonotypes between healthy human individuals. Regarding this clone: Its antigen is unidentified.

TCRdb's table, derived via immunoSEQ multiplex PCR, lists solely in-frame clones and lacks some. The data show some 1 million clones, about 75% seen once. Study-wide results and caveats: Among a few donors, roughly 5% of naive CD4 clonotypes were found in common.

Germline CDR1 and CDR2: MDHEN and SYDVKM. The CDR3 contains 14 residues. With 2 bases removed from V and 7 bases from J, the gap between germline ends came to 9 bases. This rearrangement joins TRBV28 to TRBJ1-6, with D possibly TRBD1 on 6 matching bases. This clonotype was obtained from a man aged 18 to 30 in good health. Specimen: memory CD4+ T cells sorted from blood. As for subset: CD45RA-negative fraction. The chain's CDR3 is CASSLAQGNSPLHF. The CDR3 DNA reads TGTGCCAGCAGTTTAGCACAGGGAAATTCACCCCTCCACTTT.